Each of the 22 T cell receptor beta chains below was sequenced from the same sample in a study of vaccination and CD4 T cells after COVID-19. Antigens for these TCRs are unknown. Treatment denoted: approximately 11-day PBMC culture with coronavirus spike peptide pools or control peptides (ViraFEST assay). An unexposed donor provided the CD4+ T cells, which were collected before the COVID-19 pandemic (2011-2018). The Oncomine TCR Beta short-read assay was what sequenced the DNA obtained from cultured CD4+ T cells. TCRdb independently ran MiXCR on the PCR reads; one entry per CDR3 protein. The sample carries over 7,500 distinct CDR3 sequences, roughly 42% recorded once. Sequenced: CD4+ T cells from blood, cultured in vitro. These receptors came from a human donor in good health.

This chain connects TRBV27 to TRBJ2-5; 8 nucleotides match TRBD2. CDR3 length: 15 amino acids. Trimming removed 7 bases from V and 5 bases from J; junction bases left unmatched: 12. Germline V CDR1 and CDR2: MNHEY, SMNVEV (reference sequence). The CDR3 loop is CASKSLGGADETQYF. CDR3 sequence (DNA): TGTGCCAGCAAATCTCTCGGGGGGGCCGATGAGACCCAGTACTTC.

The chain couples TRBV27 to TRBJ2-2, with D unresolved. Germline V gives CDR1 MNHEY, CDR2 SMNVEV (reference sequence). V was cut by 5 bases and J by 5 bases, with 15 bases left in between. The CDR3 contains 15 residues. The DNA of the CDR3 is TGTGCCAGCAGTGAAAGGGCGTTAGGGACCGGGGAGCTGTTTTTT. This codes for CASSERALGTGELFF.

The V and J genes are TRBV7-9 and TRBJ2-1, with D perhaps TRBD2 (5 bases). The CDR3 totals 16 residues. V lost 2 bases and J lost 0, with 11 bases in between. Germline V gene sequence: CDR1 SEHNR, CDR2 FQNEAQ (reference sequence). The chain's CDR3 is CASSLISGSSYNEQFF. The CDR3 bases are TGTGCCAGCAGCTTAATAAGCGGCAGCTCCTACAATGAGCAGTTCTTC. Variable domain in full (rest from reference TRBV7-9 and TRBJ2-1): DTGVSQNPRHKITKRGQNVTFRCDPISEHNRLYWYRQTLGQGPEFLTYFQNEAQLEKSRLLSDRFSAERPKGSFSTLEIQRTEQGDSAMYLCASSLISGSSYNEQFFGPGTRLTVL.

This clonotype appeared a few times. The J gene is TRBJ1-1, the V gene TRBV19, with 8 bases that match TRBD1. The CDR3 extends over 15 amino acids. The germline V gene encodes CDR1 LNHDA and CDR2 SQIVND (reference sequence). The J segment lost 4 bases and the V segment lost 5 bases, leaving 9 bases of the junction unmatched. The CDR3 coding sequence is TGTGCCAGTAGTCCTTCGGACAGGGACGCCACTGAAGCTTTCTTT. This encodes CASSPSDRDATEAFF. Supplemented by reference TRBV19 and TRBJ1-1, the full variable domain reads DGGITQSPKYLFRKEGQNVTLSCEQNLNHDAMYWYRQDPGQGLRLIYYSQIVNDFQKGDIAEGYSVSREKKESFPLTVTSAQKNPTAFYLCASSPSDRDATEAFFGQGTRLTVV.

The chain combines TRBV7-2 with TRBJ2-5, with D possibly being TRBD1 (6 bases). CDR3 length: 14 residues. The V end was cut by 6 bases, the J end by 4 bases, with 15 bases between. Germline values: CDR1 SGHTA, CDR2 FQGNSA. CDR3 coding DNA: TGTGCCAGCAGATGGGGTGGGGGCCGAGAGACCCAGTACTTC. This translates into CASRWGGGRETQYF. The full variable domain, completed using reference TRBV7-2 and TRBJ2-5, is GAGVSQSPSNKVTEKGKDVELRCDPISGHTALYWYRQSLGQGLEFLIYFQGNSAPDKSGLPSDRFSAERTGGSVSTLTIQRTQQEDSAVYLCASRWGGGRETQYFGPGTRLLVL.

CDR3 sequence: CASTLARGGNYGYTF. As DNA, the CDR3 is TGTGCCAGTACCCTGGCGCGAGGGGGGAACTATGGCTACACCTTC. The J gene is TRBJ1-2, the V gene TRBV19; D is perhaps TRBD1 (6 bases). CDR3 length equals 15 residues. Germline V CDR1 and CDR2: LNHDA, SQIVND (reference sequence). Trimming took off 7 bases at V and 2 bases at J, with 17 bases between the two ends.

The rearrangement uses TRBV11-2 and TRBJ1-6; no clear D. Per germline, CDR1 SGHAT and CDR2 FQNNGV. Trimming removed 3 bases at V and 7 bases at J, with 10 bases between. This CDR3 region has 14 residues. CDR3 nucleotide sequence: TGTGCCAGCAGCTTTATTTTGCTAAATTCACCCCTCCACTTT. Translated: CASSFILLNSPLHF.

The V call is TRBV20-1, the J call TRBJ2-2, with D possibly TRBD1 on 5 matching bases. The CDR3 extends over 15 amino acids. Germline V gives CDR1 DFQATT, CDR2 SNEGSKA (reference sequence). Between the trimmed V and J ends, which lost 6 bases and 5 bases, there was a span of 19 bases. CDR3 amino acids: CSALPSRTITGELFF. The CDR3 region has the DNA TGCAGTGCGCTCCCGTCGAGGACAATTACCGGGGAGCTGTTTTTT.

This clonotype appeared once. This chain links TRBV19 with TRBJ1-2; 7 bases are a match to TRBD1. CDR1 and CDR2 from the germline V gene are LNHDA and SQIVND (reference sequence). Germline trimming cut 8 bases from V and 8 bases from J; bases unmatched to any gene: 20. The CDR3 length is 16 residues. The CDR3 loop is CASSASRSQGLRGYTF. The CDR3 DNA sequence: TGTGCCAGTTCGGCTAGCCGTTCACAGGGGTTACGGGGCTACACCTTC.

The chain employs TRBV25-1 and TRBJ1-2, with TRBD1 matching 10 bases. The germline CDR1 and CDR2 sequences are MGHDK and SYGVNS. Germline trimming cut 4 bases from V and 8 bases from J; bases unmatched to any gene: 10. The CDR3 is 15 residues long. The CDR3 bases are TGTGCCAGCAGTGCACGCGGGGGACAGGGGAGCGGCTACACCTTC. It specifies CASSARGGQGSGYTF.

The chain couples TRBV7-2 to TRBJ2-1; 7 bases are shared with TRBD2. Trimming took 1 base from V and 8 from J; bases not matched to a gene: 8. CDR3 length: 15 amino acids. CDR1 is SGHTA, CDR2 FQGNSA, per germline. The CDR3 reads CASSLERGVVYEQFF. In nucleotides, the CDR3 is TGTGCCAGCAGCTTAGAGCGGGGTGTAGTCTATGAGCAGTTCTTC.

The rearrangement joins TRBV7-9 to TRBJ1-2, with D unclear. Germline V lookup: CDR1 SEHNR, CDR2 FQNEAQ (reference sequence). Trimming took off 1 base at V and 8 bases at J, with 20 bases between the two ends. CDR3 length: 16 residues. In DNA, the CDR3 is TGTGCCAGCAGCTTAGACCATGCGGTATTAGGAAAGGGCTACACCTTC. Its protein product is CASSLDHAVLGKGYTF.

The CDR3, as DNA: TGTGCCAGCAGTTTAGCAGGGGCCAACGTCCTGACTTTC. This sequence encodes CASSLAGANVLTF. This rearrangement joins TRBV27 to TRBJ2-6; D unresolved. CDR3 length: 13 residues. The germline CDR1 and CDR2 sequences are MNHEY and SMNVEV (reference sequence). Trimming shortened V by 2 bases and J by 4 bases, and 3 bases separated the two germline ends.

This sequence joins TRBV6-2 or TRBV6-3 and TRBJ2-7, with a possible D match to TRBD1 (6 bases). Germline CDR1 reads MNHEY; CDR2 reads SVGEGT. This CDR3 spans 13 amino acids. V gave up 6 bases and J gave up 1 base, with 10 bases separating them. CDR3 residues: CASSYRASYEQYF. The DNA of the CDR3 is TGTGCCAGCAGCTACAGGGCATCCTACGAGCAGTACTTC.

The chain has TRBV6-2 or TRBV6-3 and TRBJ1-1; unclear D gene. The V end was cut by 2 bases, the J end by 3 bases, with 7 bases between. The CDR3 has 13 amino acids. Germline-derived CDR1 and CDR2 are MNHEY and SVGEGT. The CDR3 sequence: CASSYGTYTEAFF. DNA of the CDR3: TGTGCCAGCAGTTACGGCACTTACACTGAAGCTTTCTTT.

By sample share, this clonotype is hyperexpanded. V and J are TRBV27 and TRBJ1-1, with D perhaps TRBD1 (6 bases). Trimming removed 6 bases from V and 4 bases from J, with 15 bases in between. This CDR3 contains 14 residues. CDR1 is MNHEY and CDR2 is SMNVEV in the germline V gene (reference sequence). The CDR3 here is CASSPRGAGTEAFF. DNA of the CDR3: TGTGCCAGCAGCCCCCGGGGGGCTGGCACTGAAGCTTTCTTT.

This clonotype has only a few counts. V and J are TRBV20-1 and TRBJ1-2, with TRBD1 identical over 7 bases. Germline-derived CDR1 and CDR2 are DFQATT and SNEGSKA (reference sequence). CDR3 size: 12 residues. Trimming cost V 4 bases and J 6 bases; bases outside gene matches: 5. This CDR3 reads CSAIQGLDGYTF. The CDR3 region has the DNA TGCAGTGCTATACAGGGGCTTGATGGCTACACCTTC.

The V gene is TRBV20-1, the J gene TRBJ2-1; D perhaps matches TRBD1 (6 bases). V lost 5 bases and J 0 bases, leaving 17 bases between the germline ends. This CDR3 is built from 16 residues. Germline-derived CDR1 and CDR2 are DFQATT and SNEGSKA (reference sequence). This CDR3 reads CSAPNRDTGSYNEQFF. The DNA of the CDR3 is TGCAGTGCTCCTAATAGGGACACCGGCTCCTACAATGAGCAGTTCTTC.

V and J are TRBV24-1 and TRBJ2-5; D not resolved. V dropped 5 bases and J dropped 5 bases, with 17 bases sitting between them. Germline-derived CDR1 and CDR2 are KGHDR and SFDVKD. This CDR3 is 15 amino acids long. The chain's CDR3 is CATSAMSSGVETQYF. The CDR3 DNA reads TGTGCCACCAGTGCCATGTCGTCTGGAGTGGAGACCCAGTACTTC.

This clonotype was seen a handful of times. The rearrangement links TRBV6-1 to TRBJ2-6; the D is unclear. CDR1 and CDR2 (germline): MNHNS, SASEGT. The CDR3 is 13 residues long. V was shortened by 7 bases and J by 4 bases, with 8 bases between the two germline ends. Here the CDR3 DNA reads TGTGCCAGCACAGCTAACGGGGCCAACGTCCTGACTTTC. It yields the protein CASTANGANVLTF.

The rearrangement uses TRBV6-1 and TRBJ2-2, with D unresolved. CDR1 and CDR2 from the germline V gene are MNHNS and SASEGT. The V end was cut by 5 bases, the J end by 0 bases, with 13 bases between. CDR3 size: 16 residues. The CDR3 DNA sequence: TGTGCCAGCAGTCGCGCAACCAATACGAACACCGGGGAGCTGTTTTTT. It specifies CASSRATNTNTGELFF.

The CDR3 reads CAWSVRLATDTQYF. Written as DNA, the CDR3 is TGTGCCTGGAGTGTACGGCTAGCCACAGATACGCAGTATTTT. V and J are TRBV30 and TRBJ2-3; TRBD2 is a possible D gene (5 bases). The germline V and J ends were trimmed by 0 bases and 2 bases, with 9 bases remaining between them. The CDR3 totals 14 residues. The germline CDR1 and CDR2 sequences are GTSNPN and SVGIG (reference sequence).